The 14 T cell receptor beta chains in this list originate from one sample, sequenced in a study of blood T cells in healthy people across ages. A second PCR of roughly 7 to 11 cycles used a sample-barcoded 5' primer and a J-beta primer mix. TCRdb re-analysed the 5' RACE reads in MiXCR, keeping a single row per CDR3 protein. The sample has around 850,000 distinct CDR3 sequences, under 40% seen once. The sample comprised blood. Receptor source: a man aged 18 to 30 in good health.

This clonotype has just a few counts. This rearrangement joins TRBV7-2 to TRBJ1-2, with D hard to call. This CDR3 has 12 amino acids. In germline, CDR1 is SGHTA, CDR2 FQGNSA. Between the trimmed V and J ends, which lost 8 bases and 3 bases, there was a span of 10 bases. For the CDR3, the DNA is TGTGCCAGCCGCCACCCCCACTATGGCTACACCTTC. Encoded protein: CASRHPHYGYTF.

This clonotype was detected only a few times. V gene TRBV12-3 or TRBV12-4 combines with J gene TRBJ2-7; the D is unclear. This CDR3 is 15 amino acids long. The ends were cut back, 3 bases at V and 5 bases at J, with 17 bases in the middle. The CDR3 DNA follows: TGTGCCAGCAGTTTTAGCTGGAGATCTCCTAACGAGCAGTACTTC. Translation: CASSFSWRSPNEQYF.

The V gene is TRBV13, the J gene TRBJ2-7; possibly TRBD1 or TRBD2 for D (6 bases each). CDR3 size: 18 residues. Germline V gives CDR1 PRHDT, CDR2 FYEKMQ (reference sequence). Trimming took off 1 base at V and 0 bases at J, with 19 bases between the two ends. CDR3 sequence reads: CASSLVTPFEGGSYEQYF. The CDR3, as DNA: TGTGCCAGCAGCTTAGTAACCCCATTCGAGGGGGGCTCCTACGAGCAGTACTTC.

The gene calls are TRBV9 and TRBJ2-2; 8 bases fit TRBD2. Germline CDR1 is SGDLS and CDR2 is YYNGEE. Losses at the gene ends were 3 bases for V and 5 bases for J; bases not matched to a gene: 3. This CDR3 spans 14 amino acids. CDR3 protein: CASSGLAPTGELFF. The CDR3 DNA reads TGTGCCAGCAGCGGACTAGCGCCGACCGGGGAGCTGTTTTTT.

This chain joins TRBV29-1 and TRBJ2-4; D remains ambiguous. CDR3 size: 15 residues. The V gene lost 0 bases and the J gene lost 0 bases, with 9 bases spanning the gap. Germline CDR1 SQVTM, CDR2 ANQGSEA. This chain's CDR3 is CSVEDTRLAKNIQYF. The CDR3 DNA reads TGCAGCGTTGAAGATACACGGTTAGCCAAAAACATTCAGTACTTC.

The V call is TRBV29-1, the J call TRBJ1-4; 8 bases agree with TRBD1. The length of the CDR3 is 13 residues. Trimming took 5 bases from V and 7 from J; bases not matched to a gene: 6. CDR1 SQVTM and CDR2 ANQGSEA come from the germline V gene. Here the CDR3 reads CSVHAGGGEKLFF. CDR3 DNA: TGCAGCGTTCACGCAGGGGGCGGTGAAAAACTGTTTTTT.

The CDR3 DNA follows: TGTGCCAGCAGCTTAGCGCACCCATCCGACTCCTACAATGAGCAGTTCTTC. Protein: CASSLAHPSDSYNEQFF. This chain connects TRBV7-8 to TRBJ2-1; D not resolved. The CDR3 consists of 17 residues. Germline CDR1 SGHVS, CDR2 FQNEAQ. Trimming pared 0 bases from V and 0 bases from J, leaving 12 bases between.

V is TRBV3-1 and J is TRBJ1-5; D not certain. This CDR3 has 16 residues. Germline V gene data show CDR1 as LGHDT and CDR2 as YNNKEL (reference sequence). V shed 4 bases and J shed 1 base, with 14 bases lying between them. The CDR3 DNA is TGTGCCAGCAGCCTAGGTGTAGGGCCGAGCAATCAGCCCCAGCATTTT. It translates to CASSLGVGPSNQPQHF.

This clonotype came up many times. The chain uses TRBV29-1 and TRBJ1-1; D is unclear. The CDR3 has 15 residues. The germline V gene encodes CDR1 SQVTM and CDR2 ANQGSEA. V lost 4 bases, J lost 4 bases, and 19 bases lay in between. CDR3 region: CSVAPLLRKGTEAFF. CDR3 nucleotides: TGCAGCGTTGCCCCCCTCCTCAGGAAGGGCACTGAAGCTTTCTTT.

The table lists this clonotype with a few counts. The chain employs TRBV10-3 and TRBJ2-3, with TRBD2 as a possible D gene (5 bases). Trimming shortened V by 5 bases and J by 2 bases, and 17 bases separated the two germline ends. Germline loops: CDR1 ENHRY, CDR2 SYGVKD. The CDR3 loop spans 16 amino acids. CDR3 bases: TGTGCCATCAGTCTGAATGGGGAGTGGAACACAGATACGCAGTATTTT. Residues: CAISLNGEWNTDTQYF.

This chain uses TRBV10-3 with TRBJ1-2; 7 positions match TRBD1. The CDR3 runs to 15 residues. After removal of 2 bases from V and 3 bases from J, the junction contained 6 bases not matched to a gene. Germline loops: CDR1 ENHRY, CDR2 SYGVKD. The CDR3 protein is CAISEARGLDYGYTF. CDR3 in DNA: TGTGCCATCAGTGAGGCGAGGGGGCTGGACTATGGCTACACCTTC.

V gene TRBV2 combines with J gene TRBJ2-7; D may be TRBD1 (6 bases). V was clipped by 10 bases and J by 0 bases, with 19 bases between them. The CDR3 is 15 residues long. Germline V gene lookup returns CDR1 SNHLY and CDR2 FYNNEI. CDR3 bases: TGTGCCAACACTTTGCCGGGACAAGTCTCCTACGAGCAGTACTTC. Translated, it gives CANTLPGQVSYEQYF.

This chain links TRBV7-2 with TRBJ2-5, with D hard to call. Germline CDR1 is SGHTA and CDR2 is FQGNSA. V lost 1 base, J lost 3 bases, and 6 bases lay in between. This CDR3 comprises 13 residues. CDR3 nucleotides: TGTGCCAGCAGCTTAGTATGGGAAGAGACCCAGTACTTC. Its protein product is CASSLVWEETQYF.

This clonotype was seen a few times. This chain links TRBV6-2 or TRBV6-3 with TRBJ1-1; no firm D call. Between the trimmed V and J ends, which lost 4 bases and 4 bases, there was a span of 19 bases. The CDR3 covers 16 residues. Germline-derived CDR1 and CDR2 are MNHEY and SVGEGT. The CDR3 coding sequence is TGTGCCAGCAGTTTGGGAAAACCGGACCCGACCACTGAAGCTTTCTTT. This encodes CASSLGKPDPTTEAFF.